This is a list of T cell receptor beta chains from one sample in a study of human T cells and chemical hapten exposure. TCRdb reanalysed the RACE reads using MiXCR and keeps one entry per CDR3 protein. The table lists about 84,000 distinct CDR3 sequences, about 10% of them singletons, with less than 6.5% in the top ten. Material: whole blood, obtained in connection with sensitization to the hapten diphenylcyclopropenone (DPC). The receptors were sampled from a woman between 45 and 60 years old with alopecia areata. Some clones in this sample may be carry-over from other donors' samples. Both conserved end residues are trimmed from each CDR3. Where a row states a size, it is once, few, many or the class of an expanded clone; other rows omit it.

V gene	J gene	clone size	CDR3 protein
TRBV4-2	TRBJ1-1	NA	ASSQAGTEAF
TRBV6-2/TRBV6-3	TRBJ2-2	NA	ASSRGRAGELF
TRBV29-1	TRBJ2-3	many	SFEEGTDTQY
TRBV10-1	TRBJ1-1	few	ASSAIAGREAF
TRBV7-2	TRBJ2-5	many	ASSRLLAFQETQY
TRBV6-2/TRBV6-3	TRBJ2-1	NA	ASSYEISREQF
TRBV3-1	TRBJ2-7	many	ASSLRFQGLENEQY
TRBV19	TRBJ2-1	many	ASSIEGRGSDNEQF
TRBV18	TRBJ2-3	NA	ASSPTGQHSTDTQY
TRBV18	TRBJ1-5	few	ASSPQPGGFQPQH
TRBV27	TRBJ1-3	many	ASSSSPLILQGGRHGNTIY
TRBV6-5	TRBJ2-5	NA	ASSYRDRQETQY
TRBV29-1	TRBJ2-3	NA	SVAREGTDTQY
TRBV29-1	TRBJ2-7	NA	SATRSSSYEQY
TRBV11-2	TRBJ1-5	many	ASSFSPWQPQH
TRBV7-9	TRBJ1-3	NA	ASSYLY
TRBV7-9	TRBJ1-3	NA	ASSPRTGPRNTIY
TRBV10-2	TRBJ2-5	many	ASSETGSGTQY
TRBV12-3/TRBV12-4	TRBJ2-2	NA	ASRPTSGRAGELF
TRBV20-1	TRBJ1-2	few	SQQEGASYGYT